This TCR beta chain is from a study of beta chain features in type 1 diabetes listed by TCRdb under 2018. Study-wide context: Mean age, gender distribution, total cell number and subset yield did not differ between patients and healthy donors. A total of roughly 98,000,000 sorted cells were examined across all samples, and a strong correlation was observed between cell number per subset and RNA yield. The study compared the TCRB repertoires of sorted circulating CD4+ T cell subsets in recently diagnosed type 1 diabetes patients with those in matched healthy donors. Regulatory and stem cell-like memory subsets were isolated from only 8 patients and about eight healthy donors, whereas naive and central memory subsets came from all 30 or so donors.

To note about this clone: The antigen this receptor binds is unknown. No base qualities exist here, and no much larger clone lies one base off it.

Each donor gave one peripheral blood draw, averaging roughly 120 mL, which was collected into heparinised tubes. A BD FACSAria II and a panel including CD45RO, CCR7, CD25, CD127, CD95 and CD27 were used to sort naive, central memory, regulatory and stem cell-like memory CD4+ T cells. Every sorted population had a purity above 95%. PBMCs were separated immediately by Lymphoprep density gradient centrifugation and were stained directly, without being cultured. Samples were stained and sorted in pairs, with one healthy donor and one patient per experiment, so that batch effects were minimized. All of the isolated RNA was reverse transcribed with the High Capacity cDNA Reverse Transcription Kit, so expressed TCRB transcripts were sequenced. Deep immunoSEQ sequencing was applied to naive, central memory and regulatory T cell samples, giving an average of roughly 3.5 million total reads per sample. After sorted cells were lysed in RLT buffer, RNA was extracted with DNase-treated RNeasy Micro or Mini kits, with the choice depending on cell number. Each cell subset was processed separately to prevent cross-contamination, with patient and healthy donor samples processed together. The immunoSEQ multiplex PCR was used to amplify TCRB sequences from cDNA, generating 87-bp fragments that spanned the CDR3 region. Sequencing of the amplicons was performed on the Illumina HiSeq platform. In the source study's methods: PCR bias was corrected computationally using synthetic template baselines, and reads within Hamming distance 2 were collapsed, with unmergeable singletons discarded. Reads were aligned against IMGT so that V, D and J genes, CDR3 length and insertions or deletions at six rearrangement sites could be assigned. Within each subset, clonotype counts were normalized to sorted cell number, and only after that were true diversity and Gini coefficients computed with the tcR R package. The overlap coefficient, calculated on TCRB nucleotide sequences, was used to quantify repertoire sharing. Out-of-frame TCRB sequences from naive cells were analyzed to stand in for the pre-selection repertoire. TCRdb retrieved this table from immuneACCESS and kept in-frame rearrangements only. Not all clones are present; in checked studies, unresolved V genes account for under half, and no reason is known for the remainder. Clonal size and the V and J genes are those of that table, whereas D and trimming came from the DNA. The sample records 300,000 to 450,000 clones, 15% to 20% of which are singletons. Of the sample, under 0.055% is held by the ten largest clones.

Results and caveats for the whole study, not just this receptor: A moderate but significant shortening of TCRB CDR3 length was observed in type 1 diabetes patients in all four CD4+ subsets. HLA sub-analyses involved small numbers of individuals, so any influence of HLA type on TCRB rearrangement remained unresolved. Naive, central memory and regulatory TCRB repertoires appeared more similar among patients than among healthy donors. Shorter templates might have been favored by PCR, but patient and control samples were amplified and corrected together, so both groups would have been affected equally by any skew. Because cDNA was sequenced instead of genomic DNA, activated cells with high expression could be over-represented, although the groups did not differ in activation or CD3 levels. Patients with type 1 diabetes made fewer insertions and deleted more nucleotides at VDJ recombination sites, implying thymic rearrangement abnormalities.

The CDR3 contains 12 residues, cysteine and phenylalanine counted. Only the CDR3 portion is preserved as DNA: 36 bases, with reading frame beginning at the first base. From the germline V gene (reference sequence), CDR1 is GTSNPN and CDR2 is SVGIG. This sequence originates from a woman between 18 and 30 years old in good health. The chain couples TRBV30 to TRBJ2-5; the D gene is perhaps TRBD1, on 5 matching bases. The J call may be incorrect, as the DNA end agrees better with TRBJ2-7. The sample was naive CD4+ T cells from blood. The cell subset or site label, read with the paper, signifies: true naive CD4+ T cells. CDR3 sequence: CAWSVGAREQYF. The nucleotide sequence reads TGTGCCTGGAGTGTAGGGGCGCGCGAGCAGTACTTC.